This T cell receptor (beta chain) came from a study of T-cell memory formation after mild COVID-19. Study as a whole: The study found TCR clusters largely donor specific. The study's findings and limits: Most CD4+ clones that shrank were in CM and EM, while CD8+ ones turned up in EMRA. Later expanders leaned toward CD4+, whereas clones contracting from day 15 to 85 were balanced CD4/CD8.

Trimming removed 6 bases at V and 0 bases at J, with 15 bases between. Germline CDR1 LNHDA, CDR2 SQIVND (reference sequence). The CDR3 consists of 16 residues. To note about this clonotype: The target antigen is unknown.

TCRdb processed the 5' RACE reads anew with MiXCR; each CDR3 protein has one entry. There are around 390,000 distinct CDR3 sequences in the sample; 15% to 20% occur only once, and roughly 21% lies in the top ten. The sequence derives from a man between 18 and 35 years old who had mild COVID-19 (a few samples of this study predate the infection). Cell type and time point are not known. The sample comprised PBMCs or a T cell subset sorted from them (not recorded which). The rearrangement links TRBV19 to TRBJ1-5, with D uncertain. The CDR3 spells CASRPLPGSSNQPQHF. CDR3 coding DNA: TGTGCCAGTAGACCCCTTCCCGGGAGTAGCAATCAGCCCCAGCATTTT. Full variable domain (remainder filled in from reference TRBV19 and TRBJ1-5): DGGITQSPKYLFRKEGQNVTLSCEQNLNHDAMYWYRQDPGQGLRLIYYSQIVNDFQKGDIAEGYSVSREKKESFPLTVTSAQKNPTAFYLCASRPLPGSSNQPQHFGDGTRLSIL.